The entry below gives a single T cell receptor beta chain sequence along with its context. The antigen it recognizes is unknown. This sample stems from a study of T cells expressing NK-cell markers (dated by TCRdb to between 2020 and 2021). Concerning the study at large: Three sorted T-cell subsets (CD3+CD56+NKG2C+, CD3+CD56+NKG2C- and CD3+CD56-NKG2C+) from 8 or 9 donors had their TCR beta-chain repertoires profiled. Randomly selected healthy volunteers, three men and five women, were used as the eight sequenced donors. Libraries were sequenced as 2 x 150 bp reads on Illumina HiSeq 2000/2500, MiSeq or NextSeq. Of the eight sequenced donors, seven were found to be HCMV-seropositive and one was found to be HCMV-seronegative. What the study reported, not specific to this receptor: Whether the expanded NKG2C-expressing T cell clones were specific for HCMV antigens was left unclear. For roughly 6 donors, the dominant CD3+CD56+NKG2C+ clonotypes were among the top 10 CD8+ clonotypes and accounted for about 1.0-7.5% of CD8+ T cells. Those dominant clonotypes were again the most abundant among CD3+CD56-NKG2C+ cells in several donors, at about 25-65%.

For sequencing, an Illumina HiSeq 2000 was employed. The TCR beta cDNA libraries were made using 5'RACE template switching, a step that added both a universal primer site and unique molecular identifiers. Priming for cDNA synthesis came from the TCR beta constant segment, and two successive PCR amplification steps followed. The study's processing was this. MIGEC handled demultiplexing of the reads and grouping by UMI, while MiTCR was used to assemble and quantify clonotypes. Only TCR cDNA sequences supported by at least two reads were kept to exclude erroneous sequences. The tcR package was used for downstream repertoire analysis, with clonotypes matched between fractions based on CDR3 nucleotide sequence plus V segment. Antigen specificity was annotated against VDJdb with VDJmatch, allowing one amino acid substitution in CDR3. TCRdb reprocessed the reads and assigns one entry to each CDR3 protein sequence, leaving out DNA. The V and J calls and clone size come from TCRdb's table, not from the authors' own analysis. This sample's table carries roughly 5,400 distinct CDR3 sequences. Of the sample, around an eighth falls within the top ten clones.

HCMV serostatus was determined by detecting HCMV-specific IgG in serum with a commercial ELISA kit. Ficoll density gradient centrifugation was used to isolate peripheral blood mononuclear cells from blood. Via the germline V gene, CDR1 is MNHEY and CDR2 SVGEGT. The CDR3, from cysteine to phenylalanine, totals 12 residues. The coding DNA is unavailable. The clonotype comes from a man younger than 35 in good health. Donor details come from another sample of the same person, matched by shared clones. The source material was blood T cells: a sorted CD56 or NKG2C T cell subset, CD4+ or CD8+ T cells, or bulk PBMC T cells (not recorded which). The chain is encoded by TRBV6-2 or TRBV6-3 joined to TRBJ1-5. This receptor has the CDR3 CASSYGDQPQHF.